The table lists the clone carrying this TCR beta chain with a count of one. Its antigen is still unknown. The data originate from a study of T-cell reconstitution after alpha-beta-depleted transplantation in children. Study conclusions and caveats: As was reported, about two months after transplant, alpha-beta T cells came from several hundred expanded graft clones. A year had passed since transplant, and T-cell counts and diversity by then came mostly from newly produced T cells. Recipient T cells and thymic progenitors that survived were the source of the high TCRbeta diversity seen at day 60 in some patients.

CDR3 length: 13 amino acids. Trimming removed 5 bases at V and 5 bases at J, with 13 bases between. Germline V gives CDR1 MGHDK, CDR2 SYGVNS. Using unique molecular identifiers, the investigators prepared the TCRbeta library. Each CDR3 protein gets one entry after TCRdb re-called the PCR reads with MiXCR. The repertoire has approximately 980,000 distinct CDR3 sequences, about 29% of them found once; the top ten carry 28%. The starting material was PBMCs, mostly from graft donor cells, obtained 360 days after TCRalphabeta/CD19-depleted stem cell transplant. The chain employs TRBV25-1 and TRBJ2-7; weak D call: TRBD1 (6 bases). The TCR comes from a boy in the first two years of life who had a stem cell transplant for SCID, so the T cells may come from the graft donor. The CDR3 DNA is TGTGCCAGCAGTCCCGGCAGGGGTAACGAGCAGTACTTC. This gives the protein CASSPGRGNEQYF.